Listed here are 5 T cell receptor beta chains from one sample, sequenced in a study of T cell responses to AZD1222 COVID-19 vaccine. Sequenced by immunoSEQ multiplex PCR; TCRdb stores in-frame clones only, minus some. The sample shows around 100,000 clones, more than 85% of them seen only once. The material sequenced was peripheral blood, taken on day 0 of AZD1222 vaccination. The receptors were sampled from an adult in good health.

This clone was observed once. This chain joins TRBV2 and TRBJ2-5; no clear D. From germline, CDR1 is SNHLY and CDR2 FYNNEI. V was trimmed by 5 bases and J by 5 bases, leaving 15 bases between them. The CDR3 totals 14 residues. CDR3 bases: TGTGCCAGCAGTACCACACATTTCGGGGAGACCCAGTACTTC. Residues: CASSTTHFGETQYF.

The V and J genes are TRBV24-1 and TRBJ2-2, with D perhaps matching TRBD1 (6 bases). The V end was cut by 12 bases, the J end by 5 bases, with 15 bases between. The germline V gene encodes CDR1 KGHDR and CDR2 SFDVKD. The CDR3 is 13 residues long. For the CDR3, the DNA is TGTGCCTCCCGGCAGGGGAAAACCGGGGAGCTGTTTTTT. Translated, it gives CASRQGKTGELFF.

The chain has TRBV9 and TRBJ1-6; 9 nucleotides agree with TRBD1. Germline assignment: CDR1 SGDLS and CDR2 YYNGEE. V dropped 0 bases and J dropped 8; count of bases not matched to a gene: 6. The CDR3 sequence is 16 residues long. The CDR3 DNA reads TGTGCCAGCAGCGTAGAGGGGGGACAGGGCTATTCACCCCTCCACTTT. As protein: CASSVEGGQGYSPLHF.

CDR3 in DNA: TGCGCCAGCAGCTCGGAGGGCCGAAGCTATGGCTACACCTTC. This encodes CASSSEGRSYGYTF. The gene calls are TRBV5-1 and TRBJ1-2, with no clear D. Trimming stripped 3 bases from V and 4 bases from J, with 13 bases between. There are 14 residues in the CDR3. Per the germline V gene, CDR1 is SGHRS and CDR2 is YFSETQ.

The table lists this clone with a count of one. The chain combines TRBV5-5 with TRBJ2-7, with TRBD1 identical over 9 bases. There are 15 residues in the CDR3. The germline CDR1 and CDR2 sequences are SGHKS and YYEKEE (reference sequence). The V gene end was trimmed by 0 bases and the J gene end by 5 bases; junction bases not matched to a gene: 6. CDR3 coding DNA: TGTGCCAGCAGCTTGGGGGGACAGGGTCGCGACGAGCAGTACTTC. This translates into CASSLGGQGRDEQYF.